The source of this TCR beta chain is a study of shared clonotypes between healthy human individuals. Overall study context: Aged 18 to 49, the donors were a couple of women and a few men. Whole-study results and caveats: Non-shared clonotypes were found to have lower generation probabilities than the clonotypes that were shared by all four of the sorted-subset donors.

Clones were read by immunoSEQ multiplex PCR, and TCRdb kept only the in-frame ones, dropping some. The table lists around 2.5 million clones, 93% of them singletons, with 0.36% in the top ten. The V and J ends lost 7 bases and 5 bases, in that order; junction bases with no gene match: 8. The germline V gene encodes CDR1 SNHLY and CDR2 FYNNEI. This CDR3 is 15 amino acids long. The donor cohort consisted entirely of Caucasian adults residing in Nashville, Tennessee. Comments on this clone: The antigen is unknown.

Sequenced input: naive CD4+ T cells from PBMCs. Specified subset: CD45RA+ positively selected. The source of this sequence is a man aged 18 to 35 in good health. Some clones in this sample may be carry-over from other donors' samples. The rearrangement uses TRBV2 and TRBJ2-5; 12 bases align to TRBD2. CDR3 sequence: CASTETSGRRETQYF. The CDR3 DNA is TGTGCCAGCACCGAGACTAGCGGGAGAAGGGAGACCCAGTACTTC.